This TCR beta chain was observed in a study of OX40 agonist ivuxolimab in advanced cancers. Study-level information: Checkpoint inhibitors had been given previously to 40% of patients. Two cutaneous melanoma patients and one hepatocellular carcinoma patient, three in all, had partial responses.

The table came from immunoSEQ multiplex PCR; TCRdb's copy has only in-frame clones and leaves some out. The data contain about 94,000 clones, more than 75% of them singletons. In its sample, this clone was seen a few times. V gave up 0 bases and J gave up 3 bases, with 9 bases separating them. CDR1 and CDR2 (germline): SGHNT, YYREEE (reference sequence). The CDR3 has 14 amino acids. The V and J genes are TRBV5-4 and TRBJ1-2; D remains unclear. This TCR came from an adult with an advanced solid tumor such as melanoma, head and neck, liver or kidney cancer. The sample here was CD4+ or CD8+ T cells sorted from blood, taken in a trial of the OX40 agonist ivuxolimab. CDR3 nucleotides: TGTGCCAGCAGCTTGGGTGAGGGCTACTATGGCTACACCTTC. Its protein is CASSLGEGYYGYTF.